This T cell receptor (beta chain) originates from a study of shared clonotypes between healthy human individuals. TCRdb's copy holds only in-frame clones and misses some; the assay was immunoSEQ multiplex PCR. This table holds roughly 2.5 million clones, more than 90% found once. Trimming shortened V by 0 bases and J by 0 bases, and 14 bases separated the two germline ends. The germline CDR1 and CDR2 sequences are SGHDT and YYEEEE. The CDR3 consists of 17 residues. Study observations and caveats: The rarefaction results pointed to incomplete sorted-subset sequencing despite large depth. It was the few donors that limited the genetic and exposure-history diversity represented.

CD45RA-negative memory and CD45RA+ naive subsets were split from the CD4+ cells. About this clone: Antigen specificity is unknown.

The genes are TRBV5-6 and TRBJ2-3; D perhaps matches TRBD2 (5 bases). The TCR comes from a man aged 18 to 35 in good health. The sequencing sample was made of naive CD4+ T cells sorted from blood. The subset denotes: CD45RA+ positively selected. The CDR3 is CASSLGRRLGSTDTQYF. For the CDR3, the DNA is TGTGCCAGCAGCTTGGGGAGGCGGTTGGGAAGCACAGATACGCAGTATTTT.